These 27 T cell receptor beta chains were sequenced from one sample in a study of cytomegalovirus exposure and HLA in healthy donors. Profiling relied on immunoSEQ multiplex PCR, and the TCRdb table lists in-frame clones only, not all of them. The data contain 200,000 to 250,000 clones, over 80% of them singletons. The sample consisted of PBMCs. The receptors stem from a woman younger than 45 in good health and CMV-seropositive.

The rearrangement joins TRBV11-2 to TRBJ2-7; D is unclear. The CDR3 extends over 16 amino acids. Germline loops: CDR1 SGHAT, CDR2 FQNNGV. V lost 0 bases, J lost 5 bases, and 17 bases lay in between. The CDR3 region is CASSLELASRSHEQYF. In DNA, the CDR3 is TGTGCCAGCAGCTTAGAATTAGCTAGTCGTTCCCACGAGCAGTACTTC.

The chain employs TRBV30 and TRBJ2-7, with 8 bases fitting TRBD1. V was pared by 4 bases and J by 3 bases, with 11 bases of the junction left unmatched. This CDR3 is built from 15 residues. Germline V CDR1 and CDR2: GTSNPN, SVGIG (reference sequence). This chain's CDR3 is CAWKPFRGRVYEQYF. For the CDR3, the DNA is TGTGCCTGGAAACCCTTCAGGGGGCGCGTCTACGAGCAGTACTTC.

V gene TRBV10-3 combines with J gene TRBJ2-7; the D is unclear. V dropped 4 bases and J dropped 4 bases, with 14 bases sitting between them. The germline CDR1 and CDR2 sequences are ENHRY and SYGVKD. This CDR3 is 14 amino acids long. The CDR3 spells CAISGSVLDYEQYF. The CDR3 nucleotides read TGTGCCATCAGTGGCTCTGTTCTAGATTACGAGCAGTACTTC.

The CDR3 DNA is TGTGCCAGCAGTTTACTAGCGGGAGGTTCCTACAATGAGCAGTTCTTC. As protein: CASSLLAGGSYNEQFF. The chain employs TRBV6-6 and TRBJ2-1, with TRBD2 matching over 12 bases. Per germline, CDR1 MNHNY and CDR2 SVGAGI (reference sequence). The CDR3 extends over 16 amino acids. V lost 4 bases to trimming and J lost 1 base; unmatched junction nucleotides: 2.

This chain links TRBV5-1 with TRBJ1-2; 7 bases map to TRBD1. The CDR3 runs to 13 residues. CDR1 and CDR2 (germline): SGHRS, YFSETQ. Losses at the gene ends were 2 bases for V and 6 bases for J; bases not matched to a gene: 4. The CDR3 here is CASSFQGGHGYTF. CDR3 DNA: TGCGCCAGCAGCTTTCAGGGGGGACATGGCTACACCTTC.

This chain uses TRBV28 with TRBJ1-2, with D maybe TRBD1 (5 bases). The V gene lost 4 bases and the J gene lost 1 base, with 16 bases spanning the gap. The CDR3 sequence is 16 residues long. CDR1 and CDR2 from the germline V gene are MDHEN and SYDVKM. The CDR3 nucleotides read TGTGCCAGCAGTTCCTCGGGGACCATTTTTAACTATGGCTACACCTTC. Its translation: CASSSSGTIFNYGYTF.

The genes are TRBV5-6 and TRBJ1-1; D not resolved. Germline V gene sequence: CDR1 SGHDT, CDR2 YYEEEE. The V and J ends lost 0 bases and 1 base respectively, with 4 bases between them. CDR3 size: 13 residues. CDR3 loop: CASSLAWNTEAFF. The CDR3 coding sequence is TGTGCCAGCAGCTTGGCCTGGAACACTGAAGCTTTCTTT.

The CDR3 DNA is TGTGCCGGCCGATTCCGGGACCAAGGTGGGACTAGCGGGAGGCATGAGCAGTTCTTC. This encodes CAGRFRDQGGTSGRHEQFF. This chain joins TRBV30 and TRBJ2-1; 15 positions match TRBD2. CDR1 is GTSNPN, CDR2 SVGIG, per germline (reference sequence). The CDR3 is 19 amino acids. Trimming at V came to 8 bases and at J to 8 bases, leaving 22 bases not matched to a gene.

The chain is built from TRBV5-6 and TRBJ2-5; D not certain. V was pared by 1 base and J by 4 bases, with 8 bases between. CDR1 SGHDT and CDR2 YYEEEE come from the germline V gene. The CDR3 runs to 13 residues. DNA of the CDR3: TGTGCCAGCAGCTTGAGTTCCGGAGAGACCCAGTACTTC. Translation: CASSLSSGETQYF. The complete variable domain, with remaining parts taken from reference TRBV5-6 and TRBJ2-5, reads DAGVTQSPTHLIKTRGQQVTLRCSPKSGHDTVSWYQQALGQGPQFIFQYYEEEERQRGNFPDRFSGHQFPNYSSELNVNALLLGDSALYLCASSLSSGETQYFGPGTRLLVL.

Note on this clone: This sample includes further DNA sequences coding for the same CDR3. This chain joins TRBV2 and TRBJ1-1; D not certain. Germline V gene sequence: CDR1 SNHLY, CDR2 FYNNEI. V lost 6 bases and J 5 bases, leaving 7 bases between the germline ends. The CDR3 loop spans 11 amino acids. CDR3 sequence: CASRGGTEAFF. The CDR3 region has the DNA TGTGCCAGCAGGGGAGGTACTGAAGCTTTCTTT.

The chain is built from TRBV6-1 and TRBJ2-3; no reliable D call. V was trimmed by 4 bases and J by 7 bases, leaving 6 bases between them. CDR1 and CDR2 from the germline V gene are MNHNS and SASEGT. This CDR3 is 11 amino acids long. The CDR3 coding sequence is TGTGCCAGCAGTGCGACCAATACGCAGTATTTT. Its protein product is CASSATNTQYF.

This clone was observed once. The chain carries TRBV30 and TRBJ1-3; a possible D gene is TRBD1 (5 bases). The CDR3 length is 15 residues. Germline CDR1 and CDR2: GTSNPN and SVGIG (reference sequence). Trimming took 8 bases from V and 4 from J, leaving 21 bases between them. DNA for the CDR3: TGTGCCCTCGGTTCGGGGGGGTTAATGGGAAACACCATATATTTT. It translates to CALGSGGLMGNTIYF.

J is TRBJ1-2 and V is TRBV29-1; a possible D gene is TRBD1 (5 bases). Trimming shortened V by 1 base and J by 4 bases, and 7 bases separated the two germline ends. Per the germline V gene, CDR1 is SQVTM and CDR2 is ANQGSEA. CDR3 length equals 12 residues. The CDR3 sequence: CSVEVRGYGYTF. The CDR3 nucleotides are TGCAGCGTTGAAGTGAGGGGCTATGGCTACACCTTC.

V gene TRBV10-3 combines with J gene TRBJ1-1; 7 positions match TRBD1. Germline V gene data show CDR1 as ENHRY and CDR2 as SYGVKD. The ends lost 6 bases at V and 4 bases at J; junction bases unmatched: 8. The CDR3 is 14 amino acids. CDR3 nucleotide sequence: TGTGCCATCAGCCCGACAGGGTTAGGCACTGAAGCTTTCTTT. Translated, it gives CAISPTGLGTEAFF.

This chain joins TRBV5-6 and TRBJ1-1; 9 nucleotides match TRBD1. The junction had 12 bases not matched to a gene; V was cut back by 5 bases and J by 4 bases. There are 16 residues in the CDR3. CDR1 is SGHDT, CDR2 YYEEEE, per germline. As DNA, the CDR3 is TGTGCCAGCAGACCCGGGACAGGGTATGTTAGCACTGAAGCTTTCTTT. Protein: CASRPGTGYVSTEAFF.

The V call is TRBV20-1, the J call TRBJ2-7; no clear D gene. This CDR3 has 11 residues. Trimming removed 3 bases from V and 3 bases from J, with 6 bases in between. The V gene's germline CDR1 is DFQATT and CDR2 SNEGSKA (reference sequence). This CDR3 reads CSASTFYEQYF. The CDR3 region has the DNA TGCAGTGCTAGCACGTTCTACGAGCAGTACTTC.

This chain links TRBV5-6 with TRBJ1-1; maybe TRBD1 (5 bases). Trimming took 0 bases from V and 1 from J, leaving 16 bases between them. From germline, CDR1 is SGHDT and CDR2 YYEEEE. The CDR3 consists of 17 residues. The CDR3 DNA reads as TGTGCCAGCAGCTTGGAGGGGACCGGGACGGCGAACACTGAAGCTTTCTTT. This codes for CASSLEGTGTANTEAFF.

The V and J genes are TRBV6-5 and TRBJ1-1; tentatively, D is TRBD1 (5 bases). The V end was cut by 5 bases, the J end by 3 bases, with 13 bases between. CDR3 length equals 14 residues. The germline gives CDR1 MNHEY, CDR2 SVGAGI. Here the CDR3 DNA reads TGTGCCAGCAGTGACGGGTGGGGCCACACTGAAGCTTTCTTT. It codes for CASSDGWGHTEAFF.

The CDR3 region is CACRLAGAQETQYF. The CDR3 nucleotides read TGTGCCTGCAGACTAGCGGGAGCCCAAGAGACCCAGTACTTC. V is TRBV30 and J is TRBJ2-5; 12 nucleotides line up with TRBD2. The V and J ends lost 6 bases and 1 base, in that order; junction bases with no gene match: 3. The CDR3 sequence is 14 residues long. CDR1 GTSNPN and CDR2 SVGIG come from the germline V gene (reference sequence).

The V call is TRBV6-5, the J call TRBJ1-1; possible D gene TRBD1, 5 bases. V was shortened by 2 bases and J by 3 bases, with 16 bases between the two germline ends. Germline V gene sequence: CDR1 MNHEY, CDR2 SVGAGI. CDR3 length: 16 residues. This chain's CDR3 is CASSYTYTGRYTEAFF. The CDR3 DNA reads as TGTGCCAGCAGTTACACGTACACAGGTCGTTACACTGAAGCTTTCTTT.

The sample holds a few counts of this clone. The chain employs TRBV5-1 and TRBJ2-7; tentative D call: TRBD1 (5 bases). There are 13 residues in the CDR3. The germline V gene encodes CDR1 SGHRS and CDR2 YFSETQ. The V end was cut by 3 bases, the J end by 3 bases, with 10 bases between. CDR3 DNA: TGCGCCAGCAGCTATGACAGTGACTACGAGCAGTACTTC. Translating gives CASSYDSDYEQYF.

The rearrangement joins TRBV27 to TRBJ2-3; 7 bases align to TRBD1. The CDR3 is 16 amino acids. In germline, CDR1 is MNHEY, CDR2 SMNVEV (reference sequence). V was clipped by 3 bases and J by 1 base; unmatched bases: 7. The CDR3: CASSFRYRGGTDTQYF. CDR3 DNA: TGTGCCAGCAGTTTTAGGTACAGGGGTGGCACAGATACGCAGTATTTT.

This clone has more than one count but fewer than ten. V usage is TRBV4-3 and J usage is TRBJ2-2, with 10 bases identical to TRBD1. The CDR3 has 18 residues. V dropped 1 base and J dropped 7; count of bases not matched to a gene: 12. CDR1 LGHNA and CDR2 YSLEER come from the germline V gene. Here the CDR3 reads CASSQGRATGGYHGELFF. The CDR3 coding sequence is TGCGCCAGCAGCCAAGGAAGAGCGACAGGGGGCTACCACGGGGAGCTGTTTTTT.

This chain connects TRBV7-6 to TRBJ2-6; a weak D match, TRBD1 (6 bases). The CDR3 is 15 amino acids. Per germline, CDR1 SGHVS and CDR2 FNYEAQ. V lost 5 bases and J 3 bases, leaving 11 bases between the germline ends. Here the CDR3 reads CASSPGALGANVLTF. CDR3 in DNA: TGTGCCAGCAGCCCAGGGGCTCTTGGGGCCAACGTCCTGACTTTC.

This chain connects TRBV5-4 to TRBJ2-1; no reliable D call. This CDR3 is built from 17 residues. Germline lookup yields CDR1 SGHNT and CDR2 YYREEE (reference sequence). V was trimmed by 0 bases and J by 0 bases, leaving 13 bases between them. DNA of the CDR3: TGTGCCAGCAGCTTGGACGCAGGTCCAAGCTCCTACAATGAGCAGTTCTTC. Its translation is CASSLDAGPSSYNEQFF. The full variable domain, in which reference TRBV5-4 and TRBJ2-1 provide the parts outside the CDR3, is ETGVTQSPTHLIKTRGQQVTLRCSSQSGHNTVSWYQQALGQGPQFIFQYYREEENGRGNFPPRFSGLQFPNYSSELNVNALELDDSALYLCASSLDAGPSSYNEQFFGPGTRLTVL.

The chain carries TRBV15 and TRBJ2-7; D is ambiguous. The CDR3 runs 15 residues. The V gene's germline CDR1 is LNHNV and CDR2 YYDKDF (reference sequence). V gave up 1 base and J gave up 2 bases, with 12 bases separating them. The CDR3 sequence is CATSRGRFKAYEQYF. The CDR3, as DNA: TGTGCCACCAGCAGAGGACGGTTTAAAGCCTACGAGCAGTACTTC. The variable domain in full, with the rest retrieved from reference TRBV15 and TRBJ2-7, is DAMVIQNPRYQVTQFGKPVTLSCSQTLNHNVMYWYQQKSSQAPKLLFHYYDKDFNNEADTPDNFQSRRPNTSFCFLDIRSPGLGDTAMYLCATSRGRFKAYEQYFGPGTRLTVT.

This chain connects TRBV27 to TRBJ2-7, with D tentatively TRBD2 (6 bases). The germline gives CDR1 MNHEY, CDR2 SMNVEV (reference sequence). The CDR3 contains 16 residues. Trimming cost V 5 bases and J 3 bases, with 20 bases left between them. CDR3 protein: CASSPGVVAGRYEQYF. Written as DNA, the CDR3 is TGTGCCAGCAGTCCCGGCGTAGTGGCGGGACGCTACGAGCAGTACTTC.